This T cell receptor beta chain emerged from a study of T cells after yellow fever vaccination. Study-wide background: Fractions containing few cells were prepared with SMART-Seq v4 Ultra Low Input.

Concerning this clonotype itself: Its antigen is currently unknown.

Researchers made TCR cDNA using 5'RACE template switching, and this step added a universal primer site and UMIs. In TCRdb, the 5' RACE reads were re-called with MiXCR into one record per CDR3 protein. The sample lists about 340,000 distinct CDR3 sequences, roughly an eighth seen once, with 2.5% to 4% in the top ten. The germline V gene has CDR1 MNHEY and CDR2 SVGEGT. V was clipped by 6 bases and J by 6 bases; unmatched bases: 2. The CDR3 has 12 amino acids. The study, taken as a whole, reports: Subsequent booster samples again held most clones from primary vaccination (96% CD4, over 80% CD8). Peak timing came faster in the weaker secondary response, day 5 versus 15.

V and J are TRBV6-2 or TRBV6-3 and TRBJ1-2, with TRBD1 matching over 9 bases. The clonotype originates from a man between 18 and 29 years old who received the YFV17D yellow fever vaccine. This sample comprised CD4+ T cells sorted from PBMCs, obtained 15 days after the yellow fever booster vaccination. CDR3 amino acids: CASSYRGHGYTF. CDR3 nucleotides: TGTGCCAGCAGCTACAGGGGGCATGGCTACACCTTC.